This T cell receptor (beta chain) emerged from a study of neurological immune-mediated disorders. This clonotype was counted many times. TCRdb redid the calling of the 5' RACE reads with MiXCR, one entry per CDR3 protein. This sample yields some 60,000 distinct CDR3 sequences, of which about 2.5% are seen a single time; 3% belongs to the top ten. The CDR3 consists of 13 residues. J lost 8 bases, V lost 10 bases, and 10 bases had no gene match. CDR1 MDHEN and CDR2 SYDVKM come from the germline V gene. The chain is built from TRBV28 and TRBJ1-2; 10 nucleotides line up with TRBD1. Sequencing input: PBMCs. The sequence came from a man aged 45-60 years with multiple sclerosis. Written as DNA, the CDR3 is TGTGCCACCAGGACAGGGGGATTTGGGGGCTACACCTTC. Translating gives CATRTGGFGGYTF.